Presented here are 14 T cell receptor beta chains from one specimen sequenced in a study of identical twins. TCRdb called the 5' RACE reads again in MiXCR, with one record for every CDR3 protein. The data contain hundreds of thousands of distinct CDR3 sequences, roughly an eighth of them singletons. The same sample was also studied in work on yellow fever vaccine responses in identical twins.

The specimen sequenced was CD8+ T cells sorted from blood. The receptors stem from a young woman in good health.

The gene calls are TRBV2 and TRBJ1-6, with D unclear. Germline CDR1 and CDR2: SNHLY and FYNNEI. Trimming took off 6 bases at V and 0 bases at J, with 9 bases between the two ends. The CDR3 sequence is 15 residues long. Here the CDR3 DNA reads TGTGCCAGCAGGGGAGGTAGCTCCTATAATTCACCCCTCCACTTT. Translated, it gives CASRGGSSYNSPLHF.

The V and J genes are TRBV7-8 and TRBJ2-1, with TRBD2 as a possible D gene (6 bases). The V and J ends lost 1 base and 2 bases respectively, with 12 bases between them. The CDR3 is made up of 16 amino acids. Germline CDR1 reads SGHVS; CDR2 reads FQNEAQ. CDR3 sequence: CASSLVYREPYNEQFF. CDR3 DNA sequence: TGTGCCAGCAGCTTAGTTTATCGGGAGCCCTACAATGAGCAGTTCTTC.

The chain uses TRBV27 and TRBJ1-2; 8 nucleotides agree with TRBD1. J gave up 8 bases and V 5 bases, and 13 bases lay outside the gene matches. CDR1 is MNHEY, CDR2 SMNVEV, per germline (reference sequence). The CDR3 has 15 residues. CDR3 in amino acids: CASSPGGSRVGGYTF. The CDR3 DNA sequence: TGTGCCAGCAGTCCAGGGGGCAGCAGGGTAGGAGGCTACACCTTC.

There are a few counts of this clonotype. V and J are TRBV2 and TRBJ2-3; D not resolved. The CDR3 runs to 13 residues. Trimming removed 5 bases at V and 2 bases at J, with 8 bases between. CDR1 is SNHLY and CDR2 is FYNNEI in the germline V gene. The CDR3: CASSFMDTDTQYF. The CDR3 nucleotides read TGTGCCAGCAGTTTTATGGACACAGATACGCAGTATTTT.

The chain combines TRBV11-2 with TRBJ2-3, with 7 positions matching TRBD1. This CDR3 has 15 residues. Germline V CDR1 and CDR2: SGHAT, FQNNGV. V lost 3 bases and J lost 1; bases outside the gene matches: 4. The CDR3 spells CASSFRQGGTDTQYF. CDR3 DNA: TGTGCCAGCAGCTTCCGACAGGGCGGCACAGATACGCAGTATTTT.

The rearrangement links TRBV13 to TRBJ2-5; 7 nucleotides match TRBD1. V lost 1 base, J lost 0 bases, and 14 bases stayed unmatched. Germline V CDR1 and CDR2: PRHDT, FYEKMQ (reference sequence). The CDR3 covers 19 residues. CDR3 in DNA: TGTGCCAGCAGCTTAGCGGCAGGGGACAGTCCCCTCTACCAAGAGACCCAGTACTTC. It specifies CASSLAAGDSPLYQETQYF.

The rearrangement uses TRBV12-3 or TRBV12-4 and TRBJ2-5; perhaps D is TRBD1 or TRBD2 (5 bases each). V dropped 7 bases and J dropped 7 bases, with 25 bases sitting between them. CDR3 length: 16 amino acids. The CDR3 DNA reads TGTGCCAGCACCGATCCCGCCGGGGCGACAGCCGGGACCCAGTACTTC. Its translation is CASTDPAGATAGTQYF.

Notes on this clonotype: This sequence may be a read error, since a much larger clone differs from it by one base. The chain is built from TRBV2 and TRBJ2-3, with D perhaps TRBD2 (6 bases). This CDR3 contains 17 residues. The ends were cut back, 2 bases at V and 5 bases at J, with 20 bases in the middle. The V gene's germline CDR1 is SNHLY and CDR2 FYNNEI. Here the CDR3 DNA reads TGTGCCAGCAGTGAATGGCTAGAGCAGCGGAGGGAAGATACGCAGTATTTT. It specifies CASSEWLEQRREDTQYF.

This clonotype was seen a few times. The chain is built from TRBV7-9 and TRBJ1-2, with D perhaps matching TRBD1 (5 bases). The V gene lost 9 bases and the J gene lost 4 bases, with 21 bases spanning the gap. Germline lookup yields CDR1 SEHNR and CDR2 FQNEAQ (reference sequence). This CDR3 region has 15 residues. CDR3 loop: CASSTIQGISYGYTF. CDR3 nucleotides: TGTGCCAGTTCAACCATCCAGGGTATATCCTATGGCTACACCTTC.

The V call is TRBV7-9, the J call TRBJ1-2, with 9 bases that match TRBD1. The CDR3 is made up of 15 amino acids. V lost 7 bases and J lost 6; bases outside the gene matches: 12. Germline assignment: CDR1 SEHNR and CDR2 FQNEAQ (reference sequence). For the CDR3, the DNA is TGTGCCAGCATCCTCATTGGACAGGGGTTAGATGGCTACACCTTC. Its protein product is CASILIGQGLDGYTF. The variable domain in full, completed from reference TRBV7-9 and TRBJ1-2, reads DTGVSQNPRHKITKRGQNVTFRCDPISEHNRLYWYRQTLGQGPEFLTYFQNEAQLEKSRLLSDRFSAERPKGSFSTLEIQRTEQGDSAMYLCASILIGQGLDGYTFGSGTRLTVV.

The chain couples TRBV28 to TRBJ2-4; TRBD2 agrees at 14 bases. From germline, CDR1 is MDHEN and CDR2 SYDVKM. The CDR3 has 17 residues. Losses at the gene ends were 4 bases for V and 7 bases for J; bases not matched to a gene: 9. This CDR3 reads CASSSLTSGRAGNIQYF. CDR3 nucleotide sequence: TGTGCCAGCAGTTCCTTGACTAGCGGGAGGGCTGGGAACATTCAGTACTTC.

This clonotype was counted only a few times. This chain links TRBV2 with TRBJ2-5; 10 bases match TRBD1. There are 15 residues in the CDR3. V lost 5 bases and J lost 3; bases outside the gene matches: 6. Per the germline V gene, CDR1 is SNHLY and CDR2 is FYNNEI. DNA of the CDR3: TGTGCCAGCAGTCCGGGACAGGGGTTGGAAGAGACCCAGTACTTC. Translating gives CASSPGQGLEETQYF.

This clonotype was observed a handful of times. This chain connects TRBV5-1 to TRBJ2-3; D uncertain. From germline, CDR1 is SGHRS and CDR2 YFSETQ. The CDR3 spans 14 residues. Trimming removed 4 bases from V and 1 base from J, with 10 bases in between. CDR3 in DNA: TGCGCCAGCAGCCCGCTGGTGGGCACAGATACGCAGTATTTT. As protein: CASSPLVGTDTQYF.

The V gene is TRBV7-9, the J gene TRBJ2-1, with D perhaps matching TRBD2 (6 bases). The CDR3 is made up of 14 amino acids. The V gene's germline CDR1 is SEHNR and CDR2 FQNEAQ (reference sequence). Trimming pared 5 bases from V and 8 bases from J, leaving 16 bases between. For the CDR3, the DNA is TGTGCCAGCAGCCCCTACGGGGGTGACGATGAGCAGTTCTTC. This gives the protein CASSPYGGDDEQFF.